Listed below are T cell receptor beta chains from one sample, sequenced in a study of T cell changes during pregnancy in multiple sclerosis. Some clones are missing from TCRdb's copy, which holds only in-frame ones; the method was immunoSEQ multiplex PCR. This table has fewer than 75,000 clones, approximately 92% appearing once. Material: peripheral blood, obtained in the first trimester of pregnancy. Source of these receptors: a female donor with multiple sclerosis, enrolled in a pregnancy study. The CDR3 runs from the conserved cysteine through the conserved F or W. D genes are given only for firm matches. Some rows mark clone size as missing; the rest say once, few, many or name a class of expanded clone.

j_call v_call clone_size d_call cdr3_length cdr3_aa cdr3_nt
TRBJ1-5 TRBV4-1 . TRBD1 15 CASSPMGQGGQPQHF TGCGCCAGCAGCCCGATGGGACAGGGGGGTCAGCCCCAGCATTTT
TRBJ2-3 TRBV18 . TRBD2 17 CASSPLPSGASTDTQYF TGTGCCAGCTCACCACTCCCTAGCGGAGCTAGCACAGATACGCAGTATTTT
TRBJ1-1 TRBV6-4 . . 13 CASSSTVNTEAFF TGTGCCAGCAGTTCGACAGTGAACACTGAAGCTTTCTTT
TRBJ2-5 TRBV5-1 . . 11 CASSLHETQYF TGCGCCAGCAGCTTGCATGAGACCCAGTACTTC
TRBJ2-1 TRBV29-1 . . 14 CSVEGAGIGNEQFF TGCAGCGTTGAAGGGGCGGGGATAGGCAATGAGCAGTTCTTC
TRBJ2-2 TRBV28 . TRBD1 16 CASSPPGGSDTGELFF TGTGCCAGCAGTCCTCCAGGGGGTTCAGACACCGGGGAGCTGTTTTTT
TRBJ1-2 TRBV30 . . 13 CAWAYWGDYGYTF TGTGCCTGGGCCTACTGGGGGGACTATGGCTACACCTTC
TRBJ2-7 TRBV27 . . 13 CASSLGPRAEQYF TGTGCCAGCAGTTTAGGTCCCAGGGCCGAGCAGTACTTC
TRBJ1-1 TRBV19 few TRBD1 15 CASRPSRGRGTEAFF TGTGCCAGTCGACCTTCTAGGGGGCGAGGCACTGAAGCTTTCTTT
TRBJ1-2 TRBV7-2 . TRBD1 15 CASSTSGQGDYGYTF TGTGCCAGCAGCACCTCGGGACAGGGGGACTATGGCTACACCTTC
TRBJ2-7 TRBV28 . TRBD1 15 CASSSTGQASTVKGF TGTGCCAGCAGTTCAACGGGACAGGCGTCTACGGTTAAGGGTTTC
TRBJ2-7 TRBV5-1 . . 15 CASSVGPAGAYEQYF TGCGCCAGCAGCGTTGGCCCCGCAGGCGCCTACGAGCAGTACTTC
TRBJ1-1 TRBV19 . TRBD1 14 CASSNTGVDTEAFF TGTGCCAGTAGTAATACAGGGGTAGATACTGAAGCTTTCTTT
TRBJ2-3 TRBV5-5 . . 15 CASSLEIYHTDTQYF TGTGCCAGCAGCTTAGAGATTTATCACACAGATACGCAGTATTTT
TRBJ2-1 TRBV5-4 . TRBD2 15 CASSSPSGRYNEQFF TGTGCCAGCAGCTCCCCTAGCGGGAGATACAATGAGCAGTTCTTC
TRBJ1-2 TRBV25-1 . . 13 CASSGTQAHGYTF TGTGCCAGCAGTGGGACACAGGCTCATGGCTACACCTTC
TRBJ2-3 TRBV9 . . 15 CASSVGTRSTDTQYF TGTGCCAGCAGCGTAGGAACGCGCTCCACAGATACGCAGTATTTT
TRBJ2-5 TRBV2 . TRBD1 14 CASPRDRALETQYF TGTGCCAGCCCCCGGGACAGGGCCCTGGAGACCCAGTACTTC
TRBJ1-5 TRBV5-1 . TRBD1 15 CASSAGTESNQPQHF TGCGCCAGCAGCGCCGGGACAGAGTCAAATCAGCCCCAGCATTTT
TRBJ2-2 TRBV19 . TRBD1 16 CASSRGQGANTGELFF TGTGCCAGTAGTAGGGGACAGGGGGCGAACACCGGGGAGCTGTTTTTT
TRBJ1-2 TRBV4-2 . TRBD1 15 CASTGTRTGHYGYTF TGTGCCAGCACCGGAACCAGGACAGGGCACTATGGCTACACCTTC
TRBJ2-7 TRBV6-6 . TRBD1 13 CASSRDRAYEQYF TGTGCCAGCAGCCGGGACAGGGCCTACGAGCAGTACTTC
TRBJ2-3 TRBV28 . . 13 CASSLGEPDTQYF TGTGCCAGCAGTTTAGGGGAGCCAGATACGCAGTATTTT